This T cell receptor (beta chain) was sequenced for a study of early T cells in non-severe SARS-CoV-2 infection. TCRdb re-derived calls from the 5' RACE reads in MiXCR, one entry per CDR3 protein. This repertoire shows more than 90,000 distinct CDR3 sequences, roughly 11% found once; its top ten account for around 5%. Per the germline V gene, CDR1 is DFQATT and CDR2 is SNEGSKA (reference sequence). With 3 bases removed from V and 0 bases from J, the gap between germline ends came to 9 bases. The CDR3 totals 13 residues. The J gene is TRBJ2-7, the V gene TRBV20-1; D might be TRBD2 (5 bases). Sequencing input: whole blood. The clonotype comes from an adult who was a healthcare worker with PCR-confirmed SARS-CoV-2 infection or an uninfected control (not recorded which). This chain's CDR3 is CSASVGSSYEQYF. The DNA for the CDR3 is TGCAGTGCTAGTGTGGGGAGCTCCTACGAGCAGTACTTC.